Detailed here is one T cell receptor (beta chain). The antigen is undetermined. A read error is possible here, since a much larger clone lies one base away. This CDR3 is missing its conserved last phenylalanine or tryptophan, likely due to a read error. This specimen comes from a study of blood T cells in healthy people across ages. Sample-barcoded 5' priming and a J-beta primer mix drove a second PCR of about 6 to 12 cycles. The yield of each sample was at least 3 million CDR3-containing paired-end reads. TCRdb re-called the 5' RACE reads with MiXCR, one entry per CDR3 protein. This table holds 850,000 or so distinct CDR3 sequences, around 26% found once. Study-level points and caveats: Per million T cells, TCR beta diversity dropped about linearly as age rose. Investigators treated diversity estimates from one million T cells as underestimates. Both higher diversity and more naive CD4+ cells marked long-lived donors when set against aged donors.

The TCR comes from a woman older than 75 in good health. The specimen was blood.

The CDR3 DNA reads TGCGCCAGCAGCTTGGGTCAGGGGAGTTTCACAGATACGCAGTATGTT. Protein sequence: CASSLGQGSFTDTQYV. The V call is TRBV5-1, the J call TRBJ2-3; tentatively, D is TRBD1 (6 bases). Germline V CDR1 and CDR2: SGHRS, YFSETQ. V was clipped by 0 bases and J by 2 bases, with 13 bases between them. CDR3 length equals 16 residues.